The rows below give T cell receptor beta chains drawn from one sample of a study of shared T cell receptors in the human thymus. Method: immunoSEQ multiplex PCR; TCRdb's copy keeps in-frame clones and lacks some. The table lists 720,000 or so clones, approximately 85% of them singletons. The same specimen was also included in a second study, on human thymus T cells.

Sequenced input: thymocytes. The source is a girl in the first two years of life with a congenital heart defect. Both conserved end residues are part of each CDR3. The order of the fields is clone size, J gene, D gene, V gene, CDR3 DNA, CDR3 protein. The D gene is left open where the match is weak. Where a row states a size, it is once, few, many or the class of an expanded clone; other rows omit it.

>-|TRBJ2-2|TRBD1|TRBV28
TGTGCCAGCGGCTTTTCTCCCGGGACAGGGGTATCAGGTCTTTTGACCGGGGAGCTGTTTTTT
CASGFSPGTGVSGLLTGELFF
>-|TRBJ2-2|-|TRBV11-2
TGTGCCAGCAGCTCCCCCGATGGGAGGAACACCGGGGAGCTGTTTTTT
CASSSPDGRNTGELFF
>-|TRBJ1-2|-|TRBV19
TGTGCCAGTAGCCCCGCCGGGACTTTCTATGGCTACACCTTC
CASSPAGTFYGYTF
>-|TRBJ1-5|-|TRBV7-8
TGTGCCAGCAGCTTAGGGGGCCAGGCCTACAATCAGCCCCAGCATTTT
CASSLGGQAYNQPQHF
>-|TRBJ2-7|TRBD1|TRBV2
TGTGCCAGCAGTGTGTCAGGGGGCTACGAGCAGTACTTC
CASSVSGGYEQYF
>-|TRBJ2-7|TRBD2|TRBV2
TGTGCCATTGTGGGGGCTAGCGGGGGAGGCTACGAGCAGTACTTC
CAIVGASGGGYEQYF
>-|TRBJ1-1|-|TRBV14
TGTGCCAGCACCGGAGCCAAGATGACTCCCACTCGGGGACTGAGTATGAACACTGAAGCTTTCTTT
CASTGAKMTPTRGLSMNTEAFF
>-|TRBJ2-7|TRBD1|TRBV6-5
TGTGCCAGCAGGGGACAGGGGAACTACGAGCAGTACTTC
CASRGQGNYEQYF
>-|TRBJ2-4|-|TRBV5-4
TGTGCCAGCAGCTTGGCACAGGGCGACTTTCAAGACATTCAGTACTTC
CASSLAQGDFQDIQYF
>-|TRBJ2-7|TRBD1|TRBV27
TGTGCCAGCAGTCCTGGGACAGCTCGCGATTCCTACGAGCAGTACTTC
CASSPGTARDSYEQYF
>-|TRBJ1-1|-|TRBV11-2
TGTGCCAGCAGCTTAGGAGCCCCAGTGGGCGCGGGGGCTTTCTTT
CASSLGAPVGAGAFF
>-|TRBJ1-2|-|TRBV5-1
TGCGCCAGCAGCCCGCGACAGACCAACTATGGCTACACCTTC
CASSPRQTNYGYTF
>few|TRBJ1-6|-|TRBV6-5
TGTGCCAGCAGTTACAGGAGCTCCTATAATTCCCCCCTCCACTTT
CASSYRSSYNSPLHF
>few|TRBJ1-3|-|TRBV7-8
TGTGCCAGCAAAAGATCATTCAGGGGCTCCAACTCTGGAAACACCATATATTTT
CASKRSFRGSNSGNTIYF
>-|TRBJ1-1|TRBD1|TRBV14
TGTGCCAGCAGCCCACAGGGGAATGTTTCCGGCACTGAAGCTTTCTTT
CASSPQGNVSGTEAFF